The T cell receptor (beta chain) under discussion was sequenced for a study of cytomegalovirus exposure and HLA in healthy donors. Overall study context: Genetic ancestry analysis placed under 90% of the 398 donors that were genotyped in the Caucasian-associated cluster.

Worth noting for this clone: Its antigen is undetermined.

Notes on the study in general: CMV serostatus was the sole immune exposure data available.

PCR amplification relied on 60 Vbeta primers (plus 13 Jbeta primers). Per the study methods: Among the unique TCR beta chains that a later analysis counted, around 72 million in all, some 10 million were shared. Measured with immunoSEQ multiplex PCR; TCRdb has only the in-frame clones, and not every one. The V and J calls and clone size are taken from that table; D and trimming were inferred from the DNA. The table records about 140,000 clones, 77% of them present only once. The sample comprised PBMCs. This receptor was identified in a female donor in good health and CMV-seronegative.

CDR3 protein: CASSYDPRSSPLHF. CDR3 DNA: TGTGCCAGCAGTTATGACCCGAGGAGTTCACCCCTCCACTTT. This chain joins TRBV6-1 and TRBJ1-6; D uncertain. This CDR3 contains 14 residues. Germline assignment: CDR1 MNHNS and CDR2 SASEGT. The germline V and J ends were trimmed by 5 bases and 9 bases, with 14 bases remaining between them.